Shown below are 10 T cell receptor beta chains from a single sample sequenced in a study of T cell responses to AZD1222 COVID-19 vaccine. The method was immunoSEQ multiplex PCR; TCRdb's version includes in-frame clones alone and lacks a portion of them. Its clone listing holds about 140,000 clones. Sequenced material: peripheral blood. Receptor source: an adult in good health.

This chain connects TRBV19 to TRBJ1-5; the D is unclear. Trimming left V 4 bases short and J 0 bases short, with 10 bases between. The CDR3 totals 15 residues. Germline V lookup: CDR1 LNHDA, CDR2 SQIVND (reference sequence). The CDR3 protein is CASSKDHNSNQPQHF. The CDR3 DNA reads TGTGCCAGTAGTAAGGACCATAATAGCAATCAGCCCCAGCATTTT.

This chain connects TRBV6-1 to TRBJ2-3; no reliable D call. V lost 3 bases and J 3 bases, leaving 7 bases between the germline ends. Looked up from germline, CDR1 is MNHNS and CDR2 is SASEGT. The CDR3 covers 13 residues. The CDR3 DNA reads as TGTGCCAGCAGTGATGCATTTACAGATACGCAGTATTTT. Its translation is CASSDAFTDTQYF.

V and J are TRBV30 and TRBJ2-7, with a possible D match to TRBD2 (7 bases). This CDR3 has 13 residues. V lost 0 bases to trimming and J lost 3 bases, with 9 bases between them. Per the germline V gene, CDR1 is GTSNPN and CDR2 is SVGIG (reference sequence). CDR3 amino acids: CAWSVGGGYEQYF. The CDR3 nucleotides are TGTGCCTGGAGTGTAGGGGGGGGCTACGAGCAGTACTTC.

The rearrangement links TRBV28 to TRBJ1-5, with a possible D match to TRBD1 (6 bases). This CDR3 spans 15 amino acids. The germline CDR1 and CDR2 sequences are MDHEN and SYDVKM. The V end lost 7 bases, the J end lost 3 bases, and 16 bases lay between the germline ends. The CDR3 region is CASNRQTGPNQPQHF. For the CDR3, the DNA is TGTGCCAGCAACCGTCAAACAGGGCCCAATCAGCCCCAGCATTTT.

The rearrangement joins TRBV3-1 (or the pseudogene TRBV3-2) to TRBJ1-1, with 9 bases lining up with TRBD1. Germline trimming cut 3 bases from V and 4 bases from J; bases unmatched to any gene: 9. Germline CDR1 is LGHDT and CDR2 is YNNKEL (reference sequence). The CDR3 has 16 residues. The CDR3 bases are TGTGCCAGCAGCCAGGGACAGGGAAGACGGGGCACTGAAGCTTTCTTT. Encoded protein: CASSQGQGRRGTEAFF.

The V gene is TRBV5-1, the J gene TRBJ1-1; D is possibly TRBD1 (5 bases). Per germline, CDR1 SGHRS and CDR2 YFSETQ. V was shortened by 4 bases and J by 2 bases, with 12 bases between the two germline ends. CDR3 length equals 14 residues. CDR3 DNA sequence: TGCGCCAGCAGCAATGGACACCCCAACACTGAAGCTTTCTTT. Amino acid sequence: CASSNGHPNTEAFF.

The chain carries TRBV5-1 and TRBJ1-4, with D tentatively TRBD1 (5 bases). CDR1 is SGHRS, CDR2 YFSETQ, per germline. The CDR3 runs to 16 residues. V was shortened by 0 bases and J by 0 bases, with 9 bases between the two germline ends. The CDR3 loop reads CASSLAGGATNEKLFF. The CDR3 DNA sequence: TGCGCCAGCAGCTTGGCCGGGGGGGCAACTAATGAAAAACTGTTTTTT.

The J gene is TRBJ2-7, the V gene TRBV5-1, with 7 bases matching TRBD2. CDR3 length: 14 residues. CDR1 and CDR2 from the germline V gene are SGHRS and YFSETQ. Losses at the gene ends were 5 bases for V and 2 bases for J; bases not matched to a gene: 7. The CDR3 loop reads CASSQSGATYEQYF. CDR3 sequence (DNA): TGCGCCAGCAGTCAGAGCGGGGCGACCTACGAGCAGTACTTC.

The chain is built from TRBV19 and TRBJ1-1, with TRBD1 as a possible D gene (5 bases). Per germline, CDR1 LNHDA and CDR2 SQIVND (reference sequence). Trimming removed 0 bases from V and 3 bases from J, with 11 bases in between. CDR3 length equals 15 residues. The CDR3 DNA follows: TGTGCCAGTAGTATAGAGGGGGGGATAGACACTGAAGCTTTCTTT. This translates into CASSIEGGIDTEAFF. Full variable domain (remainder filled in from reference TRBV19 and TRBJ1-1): DGGITQSPKYLFRKEGQNVTLSCEQNLNHDAMYWYRQDPGQGLRLIYYSQIVNDFQKGDIAEGYSVSREKKESFPLTVTSAQKNPTAFYLCASSIEGGIDTEAFFGQGTRLTVV.

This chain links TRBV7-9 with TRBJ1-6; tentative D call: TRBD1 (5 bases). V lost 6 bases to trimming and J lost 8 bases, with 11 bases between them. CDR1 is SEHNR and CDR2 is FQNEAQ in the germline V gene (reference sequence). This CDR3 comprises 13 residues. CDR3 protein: CASRTARDSPLHF. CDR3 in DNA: TGTGCCAGCAGGACAGCGAGGGATTCACCCCTCCACTTT. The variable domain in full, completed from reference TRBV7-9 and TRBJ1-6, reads DTGVSQNPRHKITKRGQNVTFRCDPISEHNRLYWYRQTLGQGPEFLTYFQNEAQLEKSRLLSDRFSAERPKGSFSTLEIQRTEQGDSAMYLCASRTARDSPLHFGNGTRLTVT.